Only a few counts were recorded for the clone carrying this T cell receptor (beta chain). Using its own MiXCR run on the 5' RACE reads, TCRdb lists one record per CDR3 protein. Of 460,000 or so distinct CDR3 sequences listed, 13% to 15% are singletons. These data are taken from a study of identical twins. The ends lost 2 bases at V and 9 bases at J; junction bases unmatched: 0. Germline assignment: CDR1 LGHDT and CDR2 YNNKEL (reference sequence). The CDR3 loop spans 12 amino acids. The same data also contributed to another study, on yellow fever vaccine responses in identical twins.

The chain couples TRBV3-1 to TRBJ2-1; 8 positions agree with TRBD2. The receptor comes from a woman younger than 30 in good health. The source material was CD4+ T cells sorted from blood. This chain's CDR3 is CASSQSGGEQFF. DNA for the CDR3: TGTGCCAGCAGCCAAAGCGGGGGTGAGCAGTTCTTC.